Described below is a single TCR beta chain sequence and its context. The target antigen is unknown. CDR3 size: 14 residues. This sample stems from a study of T-cell reconstitution after alpha-beta-depleted transplantation in children. General observations from the study: About two months after transplant, alpha-beta T cells reportedly came from several hundred expanded graft clones. At the one-year point after transplant, T-cell counts and TCRbeta diversity were found to come mostly from T cells that had been newly produced.

The library targeted TCRbeta and was prepared with unique molecular identifiers. One entry per CDR3 protein, called by TCRdb with MiXCR from the PCR reads. The data contain about 19,000 distinct CDR3 sequences, roughly 13% of them singletons. The chain links TRBV5-2 to TRBJ2-1; TRBD2 is the table's D call and was not checked against the DNA. TRBV5-2 is marked as a pseudogene. Material: PBMCs, mostly from graft donor cells, obtained 60 days after TCRalphabeta/CD19-depleted stem cell transplant. The receptor comes from a female patient under 10 years old who had a stem cell transplant for congenital amegakaryocytic thrombocytopenia, so the T cells may come from the graft donor. CDR3 in DNA: TGTGCCAGGGGCCCAGGCCTCCGGTGCTATGAGCAGTTCTTC. This sequence encodes CARGPGLRCYEQFF.